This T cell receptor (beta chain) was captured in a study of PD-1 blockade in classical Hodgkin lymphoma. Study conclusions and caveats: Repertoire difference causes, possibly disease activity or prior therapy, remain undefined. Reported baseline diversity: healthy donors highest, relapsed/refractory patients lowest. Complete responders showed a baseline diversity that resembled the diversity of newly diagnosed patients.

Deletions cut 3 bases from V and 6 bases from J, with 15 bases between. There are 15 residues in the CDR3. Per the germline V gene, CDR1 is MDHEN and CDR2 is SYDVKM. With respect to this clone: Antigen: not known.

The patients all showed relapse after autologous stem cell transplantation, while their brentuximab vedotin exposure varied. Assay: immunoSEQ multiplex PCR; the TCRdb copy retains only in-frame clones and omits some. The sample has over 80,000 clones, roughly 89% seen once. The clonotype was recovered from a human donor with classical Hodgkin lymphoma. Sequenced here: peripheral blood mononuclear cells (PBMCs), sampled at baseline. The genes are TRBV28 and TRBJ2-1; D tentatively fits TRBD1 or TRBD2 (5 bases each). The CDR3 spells CASSFGGTTSNEQFF. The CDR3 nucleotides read TGTGCCAGCAGTTTTGGGGGAACAACAAGCAATGAGCAGTTCTTC.